This paragraph covers one T cell receptor beta chain sequence. Residents of over 20 US areas, aged about 18 to 95 years, made up the participants. The source of the sample is a study of blood T cell repertoires in COVID-19. Turning to the study itself: T cells, B-cell-depleted T cells, or PBMCs provided the cDNA or gDNA that served as material.

V lost 7 bases, J lost 4 bases, and 13 bases lay in between. This CDR3 is 14 amino acids long. Germline loops: CDR1 ENHRY, CDR2 SYGVKD. Profiling relied on immunoSEQ multiplex PCR, and the TCRdb table lists in-frame clones only, not all of them. The sample carries 150,000 to 200,000 clones, less than 90% recorded once. The chain uses TRBV10-3 and TRBJ2-2, with D possibly being TRBD2 (7 bases). Material for sequencing was PBMCs or T cells enriched from blood (not recorded which). The sequence came from a woman aged 30 to 39 who had been exposed to COVID-19. The CDR3 DNA is TGTGCCATCACGGGGGGCCAGGGCACCGGGGAGCTGTTTTTT. Translating gives CAITGGQGTGELFF.